The present T cell receptor beta chain was sequenced within a study of cytomegalovirus exposure and HLA in healthy donors. This PCR relied on a set of 60 Vbeta primers and 13 Jbeta primers. Data came from immunoSEQ multiplex PCR; TCRdb stores just in-frame clones and leaves some out. The listing contains 130,000 to 150,000 clones. The study's findings and limits: A later analysis reportedly identified an Asian-associated ancestry cluster as carrying fewer N-insertions than the approximately 620-donor mean. Later on, an analysis showed TCR association rates differing by HLA locus, with DRB1 the most and HLA-C the fewest. Prediction of most subjects' HLA-A and HLA-B alleles by TCR beta sequences was reportedly accurate. Productive rates of about 87% or about 30% were seen for most TCR beta V segments in an earlier analysis.

This CDR3 spans 13 amino acids. The V and J ends lost 8 bases and 9 bases, in that order; junction bases with no gene match: 8. Germline V gives CDR1 MNHEY, CDR2 SMNVEV (reference sequence). About this clone: Its specificity is not known.

J is TRBJ2-1 and V is TRBV27; 9 bases map to TRBD2. The receptor was isolated from a woman aged 45-65 years in good health and CMV-seronegative. Sequencing was carried out using PBMCs. The CDR3 region is CASSIAGAVEQFF. CDR3 in DNA: TGTGCCAGCTCGATAGCGGGAGCGGTTGAGCAGTTCTTC.